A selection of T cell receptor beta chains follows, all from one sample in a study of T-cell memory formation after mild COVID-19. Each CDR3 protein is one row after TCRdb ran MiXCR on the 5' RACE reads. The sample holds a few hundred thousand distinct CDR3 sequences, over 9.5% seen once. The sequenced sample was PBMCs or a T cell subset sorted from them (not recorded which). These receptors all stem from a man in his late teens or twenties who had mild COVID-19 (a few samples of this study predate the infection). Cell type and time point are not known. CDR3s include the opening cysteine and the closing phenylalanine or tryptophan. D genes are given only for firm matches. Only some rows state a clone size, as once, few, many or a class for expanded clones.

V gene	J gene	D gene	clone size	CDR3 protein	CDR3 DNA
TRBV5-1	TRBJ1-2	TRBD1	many	CASSSGQGDGYTF	TGCGCCAGCAGCTCCGGACAGGGGGATGGCTACACCTTC
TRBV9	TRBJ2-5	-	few	CASSVGWGQETQYF	TGTGCCAGCAGCGTAGGTTGGGGCCAAGAGACCCAGTACTTC
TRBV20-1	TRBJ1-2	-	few	CSALTVYGYTF	TGCAGTGCGCTGACCGTTTATGGCTACACCTTC
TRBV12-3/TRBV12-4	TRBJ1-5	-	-	CASGPGPRPQHF	TGTGCCAGCGGACCGGGACCGCGGCCCCAGCATTTT
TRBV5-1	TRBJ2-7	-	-	CASSDPDEYEQYF	TGCGCCAGCAGCGACCCGGACGAATACGAGCAGTACTTC
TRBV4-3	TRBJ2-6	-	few	CASSQDAGTGANVLTF	TGCGCCAGCAGCCAAGATGCAGGGACCGGGGCCAACGTCCTGACTTTC
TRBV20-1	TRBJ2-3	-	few	CSARLGPLEYF	TGCAGTGCTAGATTGGGACCCCTTGAGTATTTT
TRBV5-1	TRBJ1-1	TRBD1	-	CASSLDRGAGVAFF	TGCGCCAGCAGCTTGGACAGGGGGGCAGGAGTGGCTTTCTTT
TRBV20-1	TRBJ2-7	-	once	CSAREYQTYEQYF	TGCAGTGCTAGAGAGTACCAGACCTACGAGCAGTACTTC
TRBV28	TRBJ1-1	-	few	CASSLGGRWGTEAFF	TGTGCCAGCAGTTTGGGGGGCCGATGGGGCACTGAAGCTTTCTTT
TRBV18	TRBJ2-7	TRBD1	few	CASSPRRGYEQYF	TGTGCCAGCTCACCTCGCAGGGGGTACGAGCAGTACTTC
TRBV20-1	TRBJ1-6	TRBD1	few	CSARRQGAGNSPLHF	TGCAGTGCTAGAAGGCAGGGGGCGGGTAATTCACCCCTCCACTTT
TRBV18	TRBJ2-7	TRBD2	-	CASSPPMGGNYEQYF	TGTGCCAGCTCACCACCTATGGGGGGGAACTACGAGCAGTACTTC
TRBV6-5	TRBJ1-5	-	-	CASSPGLGSNQPQHF	TGTGCCAGCAGTCCGGGACTTGGAAGCAATCAGCCCCAGCATTTT
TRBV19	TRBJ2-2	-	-	CASSIGRELFF	TGTGCCAGTAGTATAGGGCGGGAGCTGTTTTTT
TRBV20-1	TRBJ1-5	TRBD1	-	CSARDQGADNQPQHF	TGCAGTGCTAGAGATCAGGGGGCGGACAATCAGCCCCAGCATTTT
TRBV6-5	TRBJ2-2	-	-	CASSPRIGAYTGELFF	TGTGCCAGCAGCCCCAGAATCGGGGCTTACACCGGGGAGCTGTTTTTT
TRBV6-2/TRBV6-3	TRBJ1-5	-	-	CASSTVRGNQPQHF	TGTGCCAGCAGCACTGTACGGGGCAATCAGCCCCAGCATTTT
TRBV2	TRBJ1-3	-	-	CASSDPSSGNTIYF	TGTGCCAGCAGTGACCCCAGCTCTGGAAACACCATATATTTT
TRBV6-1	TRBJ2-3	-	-	CASSSSTPPDTQYF	TGTGCCAGCAGTTCCAGTACGCCTCCAGATACGCAGTATTTT
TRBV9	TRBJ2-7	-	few	CATRGPSSYEQYF	TGTGCCACCCGGGGTCCAAGCTCCTACGAGCAGTACTTC
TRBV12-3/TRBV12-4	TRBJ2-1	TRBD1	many	CASSLRTGGYNEQFF	TGTGCCAGCAGCCTCCGGACAGGGGGCTACAATGAGCAGTTCTTC
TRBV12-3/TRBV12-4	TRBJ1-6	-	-	CASSQQGRGSPLHF	TGTGCCAGCAGCCAACAGGGTCGTGGTTCACCCCTCCACTTT
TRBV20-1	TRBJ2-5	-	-	CSVLSGGFQETQYF	TGCAGTGTGCTCTCCGGCGGATTCCAAGAGACCCAGTACTTC
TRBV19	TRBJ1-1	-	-	CASSTIGRNTEAFF	TGTGCCAGTAGTACCATAGGGAGGAACACTGAAGCTTTCTTT
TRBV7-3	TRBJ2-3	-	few	CASSFTGTDTQYF	TGTGCCAGCAGCTTCACAGGGACAGATACGCAGTATTTT
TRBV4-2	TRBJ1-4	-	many	CASSQVGHYEKLFF	TGTGCCAGCAGCCAAGTAGGACACTACGAAAAACTGTTTTTT
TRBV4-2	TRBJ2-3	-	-	CASSQGTNTDTQYF	TGTGCCAGCAGCCAAGGGACCAACACAGATACGCAGTATTTT
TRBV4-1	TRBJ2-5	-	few	CASSRTYSLYQETQYF	TGCGCCAGCAGCCGGACGTACAGCCTGTACCAAGAGACCCAGTACTTC
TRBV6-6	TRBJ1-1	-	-	CASSRETAKNGAEAFF	TGTGCCAGCAGTCGGGAGACAGCGAAGAATGGGGCTGAAGCTTTCTTT
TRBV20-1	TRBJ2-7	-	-	CSAREGPRSAYEQYF	TGCAGTGCTAGAGAGGGTCCGCGGAGTGCCTACGAGCAGTACTTC
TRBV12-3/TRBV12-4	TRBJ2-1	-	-	CASTAPAGGLHNEQFF	TGTGCCAGCACCGCCCCAGCCGGGGGGCTGCACAATGAGCAGTTCTTC
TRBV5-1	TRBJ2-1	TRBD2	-	CASSSPSGGNEQFF	TGCGCCAGCAGCTCCCCCTCGGGAGGAAATGAGCAGTTCTTC
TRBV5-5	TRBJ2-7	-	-	CASSETGGLGYEQYF	TGTGCCAGCAGTGAAACGGGTGGGTTGGGCTACGAGCAGTACTTC
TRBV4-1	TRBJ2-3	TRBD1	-	CASSQADREPDTQYF	TGCGCCAGCAGCCAAGCGGACAGGGAGCCAGATACGCAGTATTTT
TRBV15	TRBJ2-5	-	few	CATSRDADQETQYF	TGTGCCACCAGCAGAGATGCAGATCAAGAGACCCAGTACTTC
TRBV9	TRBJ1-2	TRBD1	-	CASSVGTVFSNYGYTF	TGTGCCAGCAGCGTGGGGACAGTTTTCTCTAACTATGGCTACACCTTC
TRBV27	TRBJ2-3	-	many	CASTLLGDSPDTQYF	TGTGCCAGCACCCTACTGGGGGATAGTCCAGATACGCAGTATTTT
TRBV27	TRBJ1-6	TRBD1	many	CASSRGQDNSPLHF	TGTGCCAGCAGTCGGGGACAGGATAATTCACCCCTCCACTTT
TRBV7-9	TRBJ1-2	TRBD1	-	CASSLDRDRGFGYGYTF	TGTGCCAGCAGCCTCGACAGGGATCGGGGGTTCGGGTATGGCTACACCTTC
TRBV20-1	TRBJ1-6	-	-	CSASWSGADAGNSPLHF	TGCAGTGCTAGTTGGTCAGGGGCAGACGCAGGGAATTCACCCCTCCACTTT
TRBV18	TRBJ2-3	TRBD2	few	CASSPRAAGGTDTQYF	TGTGCCAGCTCACCACGCGCGGCGGGGGGCACAGATACGCAGTATTTT
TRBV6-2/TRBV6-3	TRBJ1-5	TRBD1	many	CASRNTGGGQPQHF	TGTGCCAGCAGAAATACAGGGGGCGGACAGCCCCAGCATTTT
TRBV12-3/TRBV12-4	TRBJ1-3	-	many	CASSPGTGFFTIYF	TGTGCCAGCAGTCCCGGGACCGGGTTTTTCACCATATATTTT
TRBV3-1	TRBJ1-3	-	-	CASSQNNGRRVAGNTIYF	TGTGCCAGCAGCCAAAATAATGGAAGGAGGGTCGCTGGAAACACCATATATTTT
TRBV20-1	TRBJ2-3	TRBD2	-	CSAQTSGSTDTQYF	TGCAGTGCACAAACTAGCGGGAGCACAGATACGCAGTATTTT
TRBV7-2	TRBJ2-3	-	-	CASSLGRAVGTDTQYF	TGTGCCAGCAGCTTAGGGAGGGCTGTTGGCACAGATACGCAGTATTTT
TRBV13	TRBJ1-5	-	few	CASSRKGIGANQPQHF	TGTGCCTCGTCTAGGAAGGGAATAGGGGCAAATCAGCCCCAGCATTTT
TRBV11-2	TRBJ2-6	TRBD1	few	CASSSGQPNVLTF	TGTGCCAGCAGCTCGGGACAGCCCAACGTCCTGACTTTC
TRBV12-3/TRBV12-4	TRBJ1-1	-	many	CASQDTLLTEAFF	TGTGCCAGCCAAGACACCCTCTTAACTGAAGCTTTCTTT
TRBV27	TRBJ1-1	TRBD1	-	CASSLFAGGGLAFF	TGTGCCAGCAGTTTATTTGCAGGGGGCGGACTAGCTTTCTTT
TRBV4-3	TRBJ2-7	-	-	CASSQGPGHYEQYF	TGCGCCAGCAGCCAGGGTCCAGGGCACTACGAGCAGTACTTC
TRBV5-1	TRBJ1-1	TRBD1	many	CASSVGQGVTEAFF	TGCGCCAGCAGCGTCGGACAGGGTGTGACTGAAGCTTTCTTT
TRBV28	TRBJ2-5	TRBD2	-	CASGTSAGETQYF	TGTGCCAGCGGGACTAGTGCGGGAGAGACCCAGTACTTC
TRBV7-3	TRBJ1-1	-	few	CASSLTGTENTEAFF	TGTGCCAGCAGCTTAACGGGGACGGAGAACACTGAAGCTTTCTTT
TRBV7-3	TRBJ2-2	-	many	CASSPTGLTGELFF	TGTGCCAGCAGCCCTACGGGGCTGACCGGGGAGCTGTTTTTT
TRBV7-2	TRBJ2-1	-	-	CASSLWGRGNEQFF	TGTGCCAGCAGCTTATGGGGGCGGGGGAATGAGCAGTTCTTC
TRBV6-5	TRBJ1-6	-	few	CASSYSMVSSSYNSPLHF	TGTGCCAGCAGTTACTCGATGGTGTCCAGCTCCTATAATTCACCCCTCCACTTT
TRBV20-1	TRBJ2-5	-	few	CSASTGMGETQYF	TGCAGTGCTAGTACAGGGATGGGGGAGACCCAGTACTTC